This paragraph covers one T cell receptor beta chain sequence. This clone's antigen is unknown. Qualities for individual bases were not recorded, and no much larger clone is one base off. CDR1 SGHRS and CDR2 YFSETQ were looked up in the germline V gene. Unmatched junction bases come to 6, with V trimmed by 3 bases and J by 2 bases. The CDR3 runs 15 residues from the cysteine to the phenylalanine. The DNA shown is the 45-base CDR3, in frame from base 1. In total, 666 healthy bone marrow donors made up the cohort. At the time of sampling, all cohort members were nominally healthy, though unrecorded immune exposures were likely present. The donor was CMV seropositive and belonged to the group of a few hundred seropositive cohort members. A peripheral blood sample was provided by each donor, and peripheral blood mononuclear cells were used for TCR beta sequencing. Genomic DNA extraction from the blood cell samples was performed with the Qiagen DNeasy Blood Extraction Kit.

Library prep was done by the immunoSEQ multiplex PCR assay. The multiplex PCR relied on a mix of 60 forward primers for TCR Vbeta segments and 13 reverse primers for TCR Jbeta segments. The CDR3 region of rearranged TCR beta genes was amplified from genomic DNA with a multiplex PCR assay. Amplified TCR beta libraries were sequenced as 87-base-pair reads on the Illumina HiSeq System. Concerning the study's data processing: A later analysis counted some 74 million unique TCR beta chains across the 670 or so repertoires, and roughly 11 million of these chains were shared by at least two donors. Raw reads were error-corrected and collapsed into unique sequences by a nearest-neighbor algorithm in which closely related sequences were merged to remove PCR and sequencing errors. V, D and J gene segments were assigned by aligning CDR3 sequences to IMGT reference sequences. For a sequence to be retained, a match of at least six nucleotides was required to both a V gene segment and a J gene segment. Rearrangements were called productive when the CDR3 lacked stop codons and stayed in frame with V and J; all others were non-productive. CDR3 was defined according to IMGT convention as the region running from the second conserved V-encoded cysteine to the conserved J-encoded phenylalanine. The earlier analysis of around 640 of the donors excluded sequences that lacked an unambiguous match to a single V gene segment. In an earlier analysis of approximately 590 of the donors, a V segment was called functional when productive rearrangements were above 56.7%, and segregating when the standard deviation between donors exceeded 5%. To diagnose cytomegalovirus status from the catalog of TCR beta chain sequences, a statistical classification framework was built. In a later analysis, V and J genes were assigned by comparing TCR nucleotide sequences against IMGT/GENE-DB human TR gene sequences. The TCRdist pipeline was used in a later analysis to assign CDR3 sequences and most-parsimonious VDJ recombination scenarios. A later analysis defined each TCR beta chain by its CDR3 amino acid sequence plus V-gene family, and excluded reads lacking a unique V-gene family. A later analysis removed roughly 590 highly shared, low-generation-probability nucleotide sequences to deal with suspected cross-contamination and a sequencing artifact. A later analysis calculated a clonal expansion index for each public chain from normalized within-repertoire ranks of inferred template counts. In a later analysis, generation probabilities were computed with a VDJ recombination model fitted to out-of-frame rearrangements, and the resulting probabilities were checked against IGoR. Hypergeometric tests were used in a later analysis to score TCR-TCR, TCR-HLA and TCR-CMV co-occurrence, with a repertoire-size bias correction applied to the TCR pairs. To estimate false discovery rates, a later analysis permuted the HLA or CMV assignments 20 times. In a later analysis, co-occurring TCRs were grouped using DBSCAN, and TCRdist sequence similarity was added for clustering within HLA-allele-positive subsets. For co-occurrence clustering, repertoires with fewer than 30,000 or more than 120,000 public chains were excluded, along with roughly 5 repertoires with anomalous nucleotide sharing. Drawn from immuneACCESS, this table holds only the in-frame rearrangements with V and J called that TCRdb kept. Clones are partly lost; checked studies trace under half to an unresolved V gene and leave the rest unexplained. That table gives V, J and clone size, and the DNA gave D and trimming. In this sample the table shows approximately 100,000 clones, approximately 70% of which occur a single time. Of the sample, under 5.5% falls within the top ten clones.

These data belong to a study of cytomegalovirus exposure and HLA in healthy donors (dated by TCRdb to about 2017). Broadly, across the study: An earlier analysis of roughly 630 of the donors reported 250 to 300 Gb of sequence data and some 100 million unique TCR beta sequences from some 180 million T cells. Roughly 300 gigabases of sequencing data and around 80 million unique TCR sequences made up an early release that covered about 640 HLA-typed donors. The genetic ancestry cluster associated with self-reported Caucasian donors included 65% to 90% of the roughly 400 genotyped donors. The study was designed to test whether signatures of past pathogen exposure could be identified by cataloging public T cell receptors. The T cell repertoires of 666 subjects were profiled by immunosequencing and related to cytomegalovirus serostatus. In addition to the first cohort of approximately 670 subjects, a separate validation cohort of 130 or so different subjects was used. To predict cytomegalovirus infection status, the study combined high-throughput TCR immunosequencing, statistical association of individual TCRs with disease status, and machine learning. To study patterns of TCR occurrence, a later analysis re-analyzed previously published TCR beta repertoires from more than 550 donors and added high-resolution HLA genotyping. In the later analysis, no new phenotypic data were used to find candidate immune exposures; instead, reliance was placed on TCR beta sequences and their occurrence across donors. An earlier analysis of around 580 of the donors used high-throughput TCR beta sequencing to judge whether each TCR beta V gene segment behaved as functional or pseudogenic. Alongside the repertoire data, information on donor age, sex, ethnicity and CMV serostatus was compiled. In a later genetic analysis, genome-wide SNP genotypes for about three fifths of the 666 donors were used, and that subset was treated as a discovery cohort. All discovery cohort repertoires had been generated using a single sequencing platform. HLA typing covered class I and class II loci at four-digit resolution. Typing coverage differed by locus: A, B, C, DRB1 and DQB1 were typed in roughly 629-630 donors, DQA1 in about 550, DPA1 in approximately 610, and DPB1 in just under 480. Five DR-DQ haplotypes were treated as single units for association and clustering because of strong linkage in the cohort. On average, roughly 200,000 unique TCR beta nucleotide sequences were sequenced per donor among 398 genotyped donors of the cohort, with 15% to 20% of those sequences being non-productive. Beyond this particular receptor, the publication reports: The presence/absence analyses assumed that sequencing depth was roughly uniform across donors, and that assumption may not be true. Compared with equally common non-associated chains, HLA-associated TCR beta chains in a later analysis were more clonally expanded and had lower generation probabilities. In vitro tests confirmed that a few of the cytomegalovirus-associated TCR beta chains recognize cytomegalovirus antigens. The sequencing pipeline was judged likely to have produced a cluster of highly shared sequence variants as a technical artifact. Broadly in line with IMGT annotations, most TCR beta V segments showed up in productive rearrangements about 87% or about 30% of the time in an earlier analysis of 450 to 600 of the donors. A later analysis associated 16,951 TCR beta sequences with specific HLA alleles at a false discovery rate of 0.05. When HLA alleles, especially DR and DQ, strongly co-occurred, attributing TCR associations to individual alleles was difficult. In this cohort, only TCR beta chains were sequenced, and detectable features were limited by the absence of alpha or paired-chain data. The study gave a list of under 200 TCR beta chains associated with cytomegalovirus. According to a later genetic analysis, donors in an Asian-associated ancestry cluster had fewer N-insertions in productive TCRs than the approximately 700-donor mean. An association between a missense DCLRE1C variant and V-gene and J-gene trimming of TCR beta chains was found in a later genetic analysis and replicated in an independent cohort. The earlier analysis of about 600 of the donors excluded 15 to 20 rarely observed V segments, including chromosome 9 orphons, because counts were too low. According to the authors, the approach could potentially be generalized to other disease states and immunological phenotypes. In a later analysis, TCR association rates were found to vary across HLA loci, with the most associated TCRs seen for DRB1 alleles and the fewest for HLA-C alleles. A further reported finding was that TCR beta sequences accurately predicted the HLA-A and HLA-B alleles for most subjects in the first cohort. Most TCR sequences were observed very rarely across donors, whereas some public TCRs were present in many individuals. The only immune exposure information available for the cohort was CMV serostatus. In both the original and validation cohorts, the classifier was reported to diagnose cytomegalovirus status with high specificity and sensitivity. Several of the top co-occurrence clusters appeared to be linked to parvovirus B19, influenza, CMV and Epstein-Barr virus, according to a later analysis. Because the 87-base-pair reads could not distinguish some IMGT-functional V segments, including TRBV6-2 and TRBV6-3, those segments were excluded. HLA typing was unavailable for some donors at each locus, so association tests used only the typed subset. Correlated functional status among segregating V segments might reflect linkage disequilibrium, but an unknown experimental factor could not be ruled out. A later analysis found that most CMV-associated TCR beta chains appeared HLA-restricted, with HLA associations seemingly driven largely by CMV exposure.

Sequenced sample: PBMCs. The chain was built from TRBV5-1 and TRBJ2-3; 7 nucleotides in the junction match TRBD1. The sequence derives from a woman under 30 in good health and CMV-seropositive. Read as DNA, the sequence is TGCGCCAGCAGCTCGGACAGGATCTACACAGATACGCAGTATTTT. Its protein reads: CASSSDRIYTDTQYF.